This TCR beta chain was observed in a study of shared T cell receptors in the human thymus. TCRdb keeps only in-frame clones here, not all; method: immunoSEQ multiplex PCR. The sample shows 640,000 or so clones, approximately 87% of them seen only once. For this clone: Other nucleotide sequences in the sample specify the same CDR3.

In germline, CDR1 is SEHNR, CDR2 FQNEAQ (reference sequence). The CDR3 runs to 14 residues. V was clipped by 0 bases and J by 1 base, with 6 bases between them. A further study also used this sample, focusing on human thymus T cells.

Specimen: thymocytes. J is TRBJ1-1 and V is TRBV7-9; unclear D gene. The sequence derives from a boy in the first two years of life with a congenital heart defect. CDR3 protein: CASSLASGNTEAFF. The CDR3 coding sequence is TGTGCCAGCAGCTTAGCATCGGGGAACACTGAAGCTTTCTTT. Looking up the rest from reference TRBV7-9 and TRBJ1-1 gives the full variable domain: DTGVSQNPRHKITKRGQNVTFRCDPISEHNRLYWYRQTLGQGPEFLTYFQNEAQLEKSRLLSDRFSAERPKGSFSTLEIQRTEQGDSAMYLCASSLASGNTEAFFGQGTRLTVV.